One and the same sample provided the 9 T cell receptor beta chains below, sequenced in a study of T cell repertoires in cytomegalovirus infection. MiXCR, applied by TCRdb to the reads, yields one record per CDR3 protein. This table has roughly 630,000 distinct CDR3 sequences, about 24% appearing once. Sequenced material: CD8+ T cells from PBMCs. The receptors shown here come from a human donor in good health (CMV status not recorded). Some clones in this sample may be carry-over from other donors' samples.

This chain's CDR3 is CASSFGTGDGQPQHF. Here the CDR3 DNA reads TGTGCCAGCAGTTTCGGGACAGGGGACGGTCAGCCCCAGCATTTT. This chain joins TRBV28 and TRBJ1-5; 10 positions match TRBD1. CDR3 size: 15 residues. Germline V gene lookup returns CDR1 MDHEN and CDR2 SYDVKM. J lost 6 bases, V lost 3 bases, and 5 bases had no gene match. Complete variable domain (other parts from reference TRBV28 and TRBJ1-5): DVKVTQSSRYLVKRTGEKVFLECVQDMDHENMFWYRQDPGLGLRLIYFSYDVKMKEKGDIPEGYSVSREKKERFSLILESASTNQTSMYLCASSFGTGDGQPQHFGDGTRLSIL.

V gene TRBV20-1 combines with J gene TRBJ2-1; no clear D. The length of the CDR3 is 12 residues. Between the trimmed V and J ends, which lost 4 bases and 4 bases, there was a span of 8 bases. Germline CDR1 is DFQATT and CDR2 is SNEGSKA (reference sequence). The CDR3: CSAKSPYNEQFF. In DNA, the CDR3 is TGCAGTGCTAAAAGTCCGTACAATGAGCAGTTCTTC.

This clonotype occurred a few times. The CDR3, as DNA: TGCGCCAGCAGCCAAGATCCCGAGACGAACTATGGCTACACCTTC. Translated, it gives CASSQDPETNYGYTF. J is TRBJ1-2 and V is TRBV4-1; D ambiguous. The CDR3 consists of 15 residues. V lost 0 bases and J 2 bases, leaving 10 bases between the germline ends. CDR1 is MGHRA and CDR2 is YSYEKL in the germline V gene.

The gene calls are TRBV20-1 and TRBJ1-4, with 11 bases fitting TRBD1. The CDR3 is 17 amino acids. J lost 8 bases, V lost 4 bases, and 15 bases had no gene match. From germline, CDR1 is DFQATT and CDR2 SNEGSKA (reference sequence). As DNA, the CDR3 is TGCAGTGCTACAAATTGGACAGGGGGCGCGGGGATGGAAAAACTGTTTTTT. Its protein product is CSATNWTGGAGMEKLFF.

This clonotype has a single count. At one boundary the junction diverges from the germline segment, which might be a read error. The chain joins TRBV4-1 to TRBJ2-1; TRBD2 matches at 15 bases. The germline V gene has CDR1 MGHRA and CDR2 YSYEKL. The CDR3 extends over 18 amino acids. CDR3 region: CASSQDGLAGGLYNEQIF. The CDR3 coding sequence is TGCGCCAGCAGCCAAGATGGACTAGCGGGGGGGCTCTACAATGAGCAGATCTTC.

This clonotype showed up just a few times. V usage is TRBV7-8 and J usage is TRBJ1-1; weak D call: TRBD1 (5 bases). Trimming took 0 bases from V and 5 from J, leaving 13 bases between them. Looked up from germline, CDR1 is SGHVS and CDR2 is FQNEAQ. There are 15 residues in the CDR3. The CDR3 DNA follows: TGTGCCAGCAGCTTAGCATGGGGCAGAATGACTGAAGCTTTCTTT. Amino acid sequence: CASSLAWGRMTEAFF.

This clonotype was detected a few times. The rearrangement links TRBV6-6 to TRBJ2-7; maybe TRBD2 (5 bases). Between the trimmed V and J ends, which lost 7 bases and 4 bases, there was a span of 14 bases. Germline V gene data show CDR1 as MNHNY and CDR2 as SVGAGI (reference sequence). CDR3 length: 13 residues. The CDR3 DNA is TGTGCCAGCACCCACGAGGGTGGTTACGAGCAGTACGTC. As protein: CASTHEGGYEQYV.

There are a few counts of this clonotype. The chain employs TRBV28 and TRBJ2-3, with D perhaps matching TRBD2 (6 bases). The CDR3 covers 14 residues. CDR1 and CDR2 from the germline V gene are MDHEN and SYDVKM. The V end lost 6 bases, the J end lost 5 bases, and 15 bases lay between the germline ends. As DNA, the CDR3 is TGTGCCAGCAGCCCCCGGGGGTTCGGAGATACGCAGTATTTT. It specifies CASSPRGFGDTQYF.

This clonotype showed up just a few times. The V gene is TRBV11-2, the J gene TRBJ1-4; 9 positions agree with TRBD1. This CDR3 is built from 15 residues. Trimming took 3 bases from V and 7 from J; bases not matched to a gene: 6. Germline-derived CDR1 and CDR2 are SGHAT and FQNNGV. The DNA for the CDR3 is TGTGCCAGCAGCTTTGGGACAGGGTGGGGTGAAAAACTGTTTTTT. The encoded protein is CASSFGTGWGEKLFF.